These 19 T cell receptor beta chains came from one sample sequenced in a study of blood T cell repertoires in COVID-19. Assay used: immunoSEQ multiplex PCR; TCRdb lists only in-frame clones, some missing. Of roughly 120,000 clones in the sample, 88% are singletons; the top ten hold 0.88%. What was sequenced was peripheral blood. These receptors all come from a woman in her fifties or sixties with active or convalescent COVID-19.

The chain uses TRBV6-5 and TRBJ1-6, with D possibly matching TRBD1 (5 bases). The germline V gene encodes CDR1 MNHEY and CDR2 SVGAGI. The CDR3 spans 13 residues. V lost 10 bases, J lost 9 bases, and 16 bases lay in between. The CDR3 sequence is CATIRGIASPLHF. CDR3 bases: TGTGCCACTATACGGGGGATAGCTTCACCCCTCCACTTT.

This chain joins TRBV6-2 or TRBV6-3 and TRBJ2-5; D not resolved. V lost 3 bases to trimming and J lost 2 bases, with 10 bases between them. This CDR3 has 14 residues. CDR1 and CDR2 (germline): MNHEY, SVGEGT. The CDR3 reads CASSYSRVQETQYF. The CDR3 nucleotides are TGTGCCAGCAGTTATTCGCGAGTACAAGAGACCCAGTACTTC.

The chain's CDR3 is CASSVYWNEKLFF. Here the CDR3 DNA reads TGTGCCAGCAGTGTCTACTGGAATGAAAAACTGTTTTTT. The V and J genes are TRBV27 and TRBJ1-4; D is ambiguous. This CDR3 has 13 residues. Germline V gives CDR1 MNHEY, CDR2 SMNVEV (reference sequence). The ends were cut back, 5 bases at V and 5 bases at J, with 9 bases in the middle.

The CDR3 protein is CASSSTPGGGGNEQFF. The CDR3 nucleotides read TGTGCCAGCAGTTCAACGCCGGGTGGGGGGGGCAATGAGCAGTTCTTC. The genes are TRBV27 and TRBJ2-1; the match to TRBD2 covers 7 bases. The CDR3 spans 16 residues. Germline V gene lookup returns CDR1 MNHEY and CDR2 SMNVEV (reference sequence). V dropped 4 bases and J dropped 6; count of bases not matched to a gene: 12.

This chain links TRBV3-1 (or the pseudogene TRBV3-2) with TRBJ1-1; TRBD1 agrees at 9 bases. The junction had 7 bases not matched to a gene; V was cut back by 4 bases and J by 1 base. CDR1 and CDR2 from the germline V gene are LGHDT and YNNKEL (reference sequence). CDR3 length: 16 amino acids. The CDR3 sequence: CASSPSTGGPNTEAFF. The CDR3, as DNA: TGTGCCAGCAGCCCCTCGACAGGGGGTCCGAACACTGAAGCTTTCTTT.

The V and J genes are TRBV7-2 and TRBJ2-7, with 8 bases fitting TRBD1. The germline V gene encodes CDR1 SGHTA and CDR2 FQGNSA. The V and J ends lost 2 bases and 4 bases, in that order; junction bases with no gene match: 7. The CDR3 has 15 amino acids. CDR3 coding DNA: TGTGCCAGCAGCTTAATGCAGGGGGCGCCGTACGAGCAGTACTTC. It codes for CASSLMQGAPYEQYF.

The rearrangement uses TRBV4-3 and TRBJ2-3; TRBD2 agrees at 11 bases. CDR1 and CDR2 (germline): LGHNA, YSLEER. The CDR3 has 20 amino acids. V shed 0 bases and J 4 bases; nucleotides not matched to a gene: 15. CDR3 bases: TGCGCCAGCAGCCAAGAGGTTAGCGGGAGGGCCGGTTTCGAAGCAGATACGCAGTATTTT. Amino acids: CASSQEVSGRAGFEADTQYF.

CDR3 sequence: CASSLGLYTEAFF. Written as DNA, the CDR3 is TGTGCCAGCAGTCTAGGCCTGTACACTGAAGCTTTCTTT. V gene TRBV27 combines with J gene TRBJ1-1, with unresolved D. Trimming removed 5 bases at V and 3 bases at J, with 10 bases between. Germline loops: CDR1 MNHEY, CDR2 SMNVEV (reference sequence). The CDR3 loop spans 13 amino acids.

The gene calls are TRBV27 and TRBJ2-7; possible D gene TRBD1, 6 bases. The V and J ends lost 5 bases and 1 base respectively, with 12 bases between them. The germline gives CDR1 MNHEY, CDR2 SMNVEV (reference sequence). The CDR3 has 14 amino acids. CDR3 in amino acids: CASSTPGQSYEQYF. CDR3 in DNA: TGTGCCAGCAGTACCCCCGGACAGTCCTACGAGCAGTACTTC.

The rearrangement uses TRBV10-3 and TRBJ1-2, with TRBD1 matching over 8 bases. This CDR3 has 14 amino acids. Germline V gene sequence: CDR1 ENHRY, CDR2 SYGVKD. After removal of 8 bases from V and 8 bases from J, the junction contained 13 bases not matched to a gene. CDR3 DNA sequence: TGTGCCATCGGGCAGGGGGCGCAAACTATCGGCTACACCTTC. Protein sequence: CAIGQGAQTIGYTF.

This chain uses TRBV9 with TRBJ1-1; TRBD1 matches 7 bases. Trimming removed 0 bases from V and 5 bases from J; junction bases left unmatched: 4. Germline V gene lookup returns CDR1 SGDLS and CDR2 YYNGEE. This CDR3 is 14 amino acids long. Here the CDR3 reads CASSVEGGKTEAFF. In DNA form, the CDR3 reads TGTGCCAGCAGCGTAGAAGGGGGCAAAACTGAAGCTTTCTTT.

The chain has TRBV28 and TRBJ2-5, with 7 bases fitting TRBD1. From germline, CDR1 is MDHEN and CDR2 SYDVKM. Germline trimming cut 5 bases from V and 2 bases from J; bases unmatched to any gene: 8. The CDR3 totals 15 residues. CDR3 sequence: CASSPLSDRQETQYF. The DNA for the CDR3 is TGTGCCAGCAGTCCTCTGTCGGACAGGCAAGAGACCCAGTACTTC.

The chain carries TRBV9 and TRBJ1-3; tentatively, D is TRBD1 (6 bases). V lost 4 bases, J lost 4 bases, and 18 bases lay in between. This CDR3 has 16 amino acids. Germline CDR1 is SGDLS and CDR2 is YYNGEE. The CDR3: CASSPFVAGVGNTIYF. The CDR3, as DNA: TGTGCCAGCAGCCCCTTTGTGGCAGGGGTAGGAAACACCATATATTTT.

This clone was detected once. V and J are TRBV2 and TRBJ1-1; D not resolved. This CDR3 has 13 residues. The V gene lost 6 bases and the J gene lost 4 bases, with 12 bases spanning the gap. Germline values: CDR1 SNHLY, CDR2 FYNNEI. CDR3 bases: TGTGCCAGCAGCGCCGGGGTACCCACTGAAGCTTTCTTT. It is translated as CASSAGVPTEAFF.

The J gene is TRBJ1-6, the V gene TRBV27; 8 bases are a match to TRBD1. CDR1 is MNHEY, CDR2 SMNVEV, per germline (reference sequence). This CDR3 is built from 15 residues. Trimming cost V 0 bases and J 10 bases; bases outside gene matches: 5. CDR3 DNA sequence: TGTGCCAGCAGTTTATCTCAGACAGGGGTATCACCCCTCCACTTT. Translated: CASSLSQTGVSPLHF.

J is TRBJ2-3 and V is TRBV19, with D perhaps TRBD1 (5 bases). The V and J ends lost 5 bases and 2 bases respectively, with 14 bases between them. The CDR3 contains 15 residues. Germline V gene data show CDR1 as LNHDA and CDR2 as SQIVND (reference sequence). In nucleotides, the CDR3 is TGTGCCAGTAGTCCCCGGGCAGGGCCCACAGATACGCAGTATTTT. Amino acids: CASSPRAGPTDTQYF.

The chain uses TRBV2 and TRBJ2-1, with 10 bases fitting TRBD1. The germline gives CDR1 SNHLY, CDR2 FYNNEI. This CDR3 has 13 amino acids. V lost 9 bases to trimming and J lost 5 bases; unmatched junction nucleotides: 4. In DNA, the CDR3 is TGTGCCAGTCGACAGGGGGCGAACAATGAGCAGTTCTTC. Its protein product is CASRQGANNEQFF. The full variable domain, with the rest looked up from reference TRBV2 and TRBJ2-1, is EPEVTQTPSHQVTQMGQEVILRCVPISNHLYFYWYRQILGQKVEFLVSFYNNEISEKSEIFDDQFSVERPDGSNFTLKIRSTKLEDSAMYFCASRQGANNEQFFGPGTRLTVL.

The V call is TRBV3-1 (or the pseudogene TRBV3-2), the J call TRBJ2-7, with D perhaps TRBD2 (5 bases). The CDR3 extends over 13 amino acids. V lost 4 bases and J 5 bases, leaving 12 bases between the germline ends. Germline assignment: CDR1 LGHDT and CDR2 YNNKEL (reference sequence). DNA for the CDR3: TGTGCCAGCAGCCCCCCAGACGGGAACGAGCAGTACTTC. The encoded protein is CASSPPDGNEQYF.

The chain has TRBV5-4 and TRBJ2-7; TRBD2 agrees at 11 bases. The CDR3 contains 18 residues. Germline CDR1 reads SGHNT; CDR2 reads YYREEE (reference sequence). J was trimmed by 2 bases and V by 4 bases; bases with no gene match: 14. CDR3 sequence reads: CASSGGGGSGRAAYEQYF. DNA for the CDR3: TGTGCCAGCAGCGGCGGGGGAGGTAGCGGGAGGGCGGCCTACGAGCAGTACTTC. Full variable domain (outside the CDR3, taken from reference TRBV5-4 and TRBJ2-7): ETGVTQSPTHLIKTRGQQVTLRCSSQSGHNTVSWYQQALGQGPQFIFQYYREEENGRGNFPPRFSGLQFPNYSSELNVNALELDDSALYLCASSGGGGSGRAAYEQYFGPGTRLTVT.